This TCR beta chain was recorded in a study of neurological immune-mediated disorders. The CDR3 contains 14 residues. V was shortened by 1 base and J by 2 bases, with 9 bases between the two germline ends. Germline assignment: CDR1 LGHNA and CDR2 YSLEER. A single record per CDR3 protein comes from TCRdb applying MiXCR to the 5' RACE reads. The table has around 64,000 distinct CDR3 sequences, roughly 3.1% seen once. This clonotype appeared many times. Source material was 2 million unsorted PBMCs, stored at -80 °C in RNAlater. The TCR was taken from a woman aged 45 to 65 with multiple sclerosis. The sequencing sample was made of PBMCs. The chain is built from TRBV4-3 and TRBJ2-7; D may be TRBD1 or TRBD2 (5 bases each). CDR3 loop: CASSQGLGAYEQYF. Written as DNA, the CDR3 is TGCGCCAGCAGCCAAGGGTTGGGGGCCTACGAGCAGTACTTC.